This paragraph reports one T cell receptor (beta chain). The V and J ends lost 6 bases and 8 bases, in that order; junction bases with no gene match: 4. CDR1 MNHEY and CDR2 SVGAGI come from the germline V gene. The CDR3 loop spans 14 amino acids. This specimen comes from a study of blood T cell repertoires in COVID-19. Sequenced by immunoSEQ multiplex PCR; TCRdb stores in-frame clones only, minus some. The repertoire holds a few hundred thousand clones, with roughly 90% as singletons. The sample comprised peripheral blood. J is TRBJ2-3 and V is TRBV6-5, with 14 bases lining up with TRBD2. This clonotype originated in a young woman with COVID-19, enrolled during active disease. CDR3 amino acids: CASSPGLAGVTQYF. The CDR3 DNA sequence: TGTGCCAGCAGCCCGGGACTAGCGGGGGTTACGCAGTATTTT.